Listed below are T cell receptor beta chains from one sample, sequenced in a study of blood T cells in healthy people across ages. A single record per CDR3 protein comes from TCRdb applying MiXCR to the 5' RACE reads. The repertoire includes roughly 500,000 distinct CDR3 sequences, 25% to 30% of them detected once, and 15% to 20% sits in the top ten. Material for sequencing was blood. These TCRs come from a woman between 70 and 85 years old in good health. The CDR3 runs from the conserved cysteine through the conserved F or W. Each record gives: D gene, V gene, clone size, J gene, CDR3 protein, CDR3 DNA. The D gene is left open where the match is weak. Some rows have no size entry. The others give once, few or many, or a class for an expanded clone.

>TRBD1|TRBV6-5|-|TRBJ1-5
CASSFRDRNQPQHF
TGTGCCAGCAGTTTCCGGGACAGAAATCAGCCCCAGCATTTT
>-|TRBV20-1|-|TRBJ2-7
CSAAGRTGNLAF
TGCAGTGCCGCGGGGCGAACCGGGAACCTAGCCTTC
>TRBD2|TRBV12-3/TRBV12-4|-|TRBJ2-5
CASSDREGETQYF
TGTGCCAGCAGTGACCGGGAGGGGGAGACCCAGTACTTC
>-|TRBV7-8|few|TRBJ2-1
CASSSRAYNEQFF
TGTGCCAGCAGCTCCCGGGCCTACAATGAGCAGTTCTTC
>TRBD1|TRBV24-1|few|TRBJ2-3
CATSDYGTGGRDTQYF
TGTGCCACCAGTGACTACGGGACAGGGGGTAGGGATACGCAGTATTTT
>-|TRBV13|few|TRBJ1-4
CARRTGGFEKLFF
TGTGCCAGACGCACGGGGGGGTTCGAAAAACTGTTTTTT
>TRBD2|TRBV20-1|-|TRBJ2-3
CSANPSGRGDTQYF
TGCAGTGCTAACCCGAGCGGGAGAGGGGATACGCAGTATTTT
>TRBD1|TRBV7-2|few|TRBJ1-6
CASRSGGGKGSPLHF
TGTGCCAGCAGATCAGGGGGAGGGAAGGGTTCACCCCTCCACTTT
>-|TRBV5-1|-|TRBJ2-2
CASSLSGAEATGELFF
TGCGCCAGCAGCTTGTCAGGGGCCGAGGCCACCGGGGAGCTGTTTTTT
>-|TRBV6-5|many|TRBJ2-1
CASSYGSDYYNEQFF
TGTGCCAGCAGTTACGGTTCAGATTACTACAATGAGCAGTTCTTC
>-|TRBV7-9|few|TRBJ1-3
CASSARHSGNTIYF
TGTGCCAGCAGCGCCCGACATTCTGGAAACACCATATATTTT
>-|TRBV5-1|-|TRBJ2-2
CASSLYGGSNTGELFF
TGCGCCAGCAGCTTGTACGGCGGATCGAACACCGGGGAGCTGTTTTTT
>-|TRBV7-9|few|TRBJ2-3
CASSPGTSSVTQYF
TGTGCCAGCAGCCCCGGGACTTCTTCCGTAACGCAGTATTTT
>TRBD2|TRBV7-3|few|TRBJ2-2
CASSLAPAGGRTGELFF
TGTGCCAGCAGCTTAGCACCCGCGGGGGGGCGGACCGGGGAGCTGTTTTTT
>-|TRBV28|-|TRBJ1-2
CASSPQPYYGYTF
TGTGCCAGCAGCCCCCAGCCTTACTATGGCTACACCTTC
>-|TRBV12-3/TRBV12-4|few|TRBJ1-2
CASSLRAPWGYTF
TGTGCCAGCAGTTTAAGGGCACCATGGGGCTACACCTTC
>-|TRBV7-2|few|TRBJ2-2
CASSLAGGHPGELFF
TGTGCCAGCAGCTTAGCGGGTGGCCACCCCGGGGAGCTGTTTTTT
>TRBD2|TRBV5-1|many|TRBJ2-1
CASSTGTSGAYNEQFF
TGCGCCAGCAGCACCGGGACTAGCGGGGCCTACAATGAGCAGTTCTTC
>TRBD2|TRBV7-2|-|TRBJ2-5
CASNDERGGETQYF
TGTGCCAGCAACGACGAGCGGGGGGGAGAGACCCAGTACTTC
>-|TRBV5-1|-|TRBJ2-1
CASSLVTRGAGSGEQFF
TGCGCCAGCAGCTTGGTCACGCGTGGGGCAGGGAGTGGTGAGCAGTTCTTC
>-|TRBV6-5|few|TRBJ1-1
CASSYSSVENTEAFF
TGTGCCAGCAGTTACTCGTCAGTTGAGAACACTGAAGCTTTCTTT
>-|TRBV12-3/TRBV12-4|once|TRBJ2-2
CASSLGRGERAGELFF
TGTGCCAGCAGTTTAGGCAGGGGCGAGAGGGCCGGGGAGCTGTTTTTT